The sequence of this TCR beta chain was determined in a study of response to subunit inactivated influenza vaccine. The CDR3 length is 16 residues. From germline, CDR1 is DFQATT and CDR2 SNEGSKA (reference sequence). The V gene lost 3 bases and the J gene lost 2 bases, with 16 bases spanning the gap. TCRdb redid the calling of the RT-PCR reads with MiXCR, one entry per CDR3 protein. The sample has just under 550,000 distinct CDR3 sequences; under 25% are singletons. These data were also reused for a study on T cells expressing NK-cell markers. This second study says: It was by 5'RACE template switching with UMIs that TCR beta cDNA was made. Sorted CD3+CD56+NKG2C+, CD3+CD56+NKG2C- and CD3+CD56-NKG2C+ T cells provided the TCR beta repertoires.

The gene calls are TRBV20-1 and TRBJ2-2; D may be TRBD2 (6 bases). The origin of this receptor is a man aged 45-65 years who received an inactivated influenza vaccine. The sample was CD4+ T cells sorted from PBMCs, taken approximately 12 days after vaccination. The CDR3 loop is CSASFISGINTGELFF. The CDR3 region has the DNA TGCAGTGCTAGTTTTATTAGCGGAATTAACACCGGGGAGCTGTTTTTT.